Listed below are T cell receptor beta chains from one sample, sequenced in a study of T cell changes during pregnancy in multiple sclerosis. Using immunoSEQ multiplex PCR, the repertoire was profiled, and TCRdb retains in-frame clones only, with some absent. The data show around 19,000 clones, around 85% seen once. The material was CD8+ T cells from peripheral blood mononuclear cells, obtained after pregnancy. The receptors stem from a female donor in good health, enrolled as a control in a pregnancy study. Each CDR3 is given without its conserved first and last residue. Clone size is shown for a subset of rows, as once, few, many or a class of expanded clone.

TRBJ2-1,TRBV7-9,NA,ASSLPGLNQNEQF
TRBJ2-3,TRBV27,few,ASRLAGSDTQY
TRBJ2-7,TRBV10-2,NA,ASSGYTGAYEQY
TRBJ2-1,TRBV4-2,NA,ASSQDASSGSYNEQF
TRBJ2-7,TRBV13,NA,ASSLGTSGGYEQY
TRBJ2-7,TRBV2,few,ASSEFLAYEQY
TRBJ2-7,TRBV10-3,NA,AITPGQGKDYEQY
TRBJ2-7,TRBV4-3,once,ASSQNSFGTYEQY
TRBJ1-2,TRBV9,medium-sized,ASGRSYSTNYGYT
TRBJ1-1,TRBV5-6,once,ASSRGQHANTEAF
TRBJ1-1,TRBV7-6,NA,ASSLPPRENTEAF
TRBJ1-1,TRBV7-9,NA,ASLATNTEAF
TRBJ2-7,TRBV7-9,NA,ASSSRTGQGEYEQY
TRBJ1-1,TRBV7-2,few,ASSFWQGAEAF
TRBJ2-1,TRBV7-9,NA,ASSDPGLAGVISYNEQF
TRBJ1-1,TRBV25-1,NA,ASRQGLTEAF
TRBJ2-7,TRBV30,NA,AWSVVTGGQY
TRBJ2-1,TRBV4-3,NA,ASSQGRSSYNEQF
TRBJ1-1,TRBV5-1,NA,ASRLNTEAF
TRBJ1-4,TRBV6-5,NA,ASDLPATNEKLF
TRBJ2-1,TRBV27,NA,ASSFASFNEQF
TRBJ2-7,TRBV19,NA,ASSMGQGAYEQY
TRBJ1-2,TRBV6-5,once,ASSYGEGVYGYT
TRBJ1-5,TRBV19,NA,ASSIRDTNQPQH
TRBJ1-1,TRBV27,NA,ASSALDRLTEAF
TRBJ2-5,TRBV29-1,once,SVELVGGETQY
TRBJ1-2,TRBV4-3,medium-sized,ASSQDDESGVNLPYGYT
TRBJ2-1,TRBV13,NA,ASSLGGGRGRPYNEQF
TRBJ1-1,TRBV6-5,NA,ASSSGQGDFAEAF
TRBJ2-5,TRBV9,NA,ASSVGGSGGEETQY
TRBJ2-4,TRBV5-6,NA,ASSRTQGGDWAKNIQY
TRBJ1-5,TRBV4-2,NA,ASSSAGGSSNQPQH
TRBJ2-1,TRBV10-3,NA,AIMGQGTSGSYEQF
TRBJ1-2,TRBV27,NA,ASSLTPRGGYT
TRBJ2-7,TRBV9,once,ASTPGSLSTGEQY
TRBJ2-2,TRBV30,NA,AWSVLGGAGELF
TRBJ1-1,TRBV15,once,ATSRLQGPREALDQNEAF
TRBJ1-4,TRBV6-1,once,ASRGQGAREKLF
TRBJ1-2,TRBV30,NA,AWSVGVGGYGYT
TRBJ2-1,TRBV11-1,NA,ASSSRTSGNVFPF
TRBJ2-3,TRBV4-2,NA,ASSQDISGVTDTQY
TRBJ1-4,TRBV2,NA,ASSEGLPGGEKLF
TRBJ2-3,TRBV4-3,NA,ASSQAARGDPGDTQY
TRBJ1-5,TRBV2,NA,ASSWDREASGSNQPQH
TRBJ1-1,TRBV7-9,once,ASSGGLEAF
TRBJ2-5,TRBV30,NA,AWSVDSQETQY